Listed here is a single T cell receptor beta chain. Its antigen is not identified. Nominally healthy donors provided the samples, though records likely missed some immune exposures. V lost 6 bases, J lost 5 bases, and 10 bases stayed unmatched. This CDR3 spans 18 amino acids. CDR1 is MDHEN and CDR2 is SYDVKM in the germline V gene. PCR employed 60 Vbeta and 13 Jbeta primers. TCRdb's table, derived via immunoSEQ multiplex PCR, lists solely in-frame clones and lacks some. This sample carries 65,000 to 90,000 clones, roughly 82% of them seen once, and the ten largest clones take roughly 12%. The record originates from a study of cytomegalovirus exposure and HLA in healthy donors. Study-level results: A few V segments could not be told apart, such as TRBV6-2 and TRBV6-3, and were left out. Later on, an analysis tied 15,000 to 20,000 TCR beta sequences to HLA alleles at 0.05 false discovery rate. Earlier analysis looked at TCR beta V segments, and most were productive about 87% or about 30% of the time.

The sequenced material came from PBMCs. The clonotype originates from a man between 65 and 85 years old in good health and CMV-seronegative. The chain has TRBV28 and TRBJ2-2, with 15 bases fitting TRBD2. CDR3 sequence reads: CASRGTSGGSYYTGELFF. In DNA form, the CDR3 reads TGTGCCAGCAGGGGGACTAGCGGGGGGTCCTATTATACCGGGGAGCTGTTTTTT.